A selection of T cell receptor beta chains follows, all from one sample in a study of T cells after yellow fever vaccination. MiXCR was run by TCRdb on the 5' RACE reads, yielding one entry per CDR3 protein. The sample records approximately 450,000 distinct CDR3 sequences, over 15% being singletons. The sample in question was PBMCs, obtained before the yellow fever booster vaccination. All receptors come from a man aged 18 to 29 who received the YFV17D yellow fever vaccine. Both conserved end residues are trimmed from each CDR3. The D gene is left open where the match is weak.

cdr3_length,j_call,v_call,d_call,cdr3_aa
14,TRBJ2-5,TRBV12-3/TRBV12-4,NA,ASRPTPPSIQETQY
14,TRBJ2-1,TRBV5-4,TRBD2,ASSTRQGTTYNEQF
14,TRBJ2-5,TRBV10-3,NA,AISESLSGVGKTQY
15,TRBJ1-2,TRBV12-3/TRBV12-4,NA,ASSSSGSGWGNYGYT
11,TRBJ1-4,TRBV7-9,NA,ASSPGPYEKLF
14,TRBJ2-7,TRBV10-3,NA,ATKALGRGPSYEQY
11,TRBJ1-3,TRBV9,NA,ASSVPRGNTIY
13,TRBJ1-2,TRBV7-2,TRBD1,ASSLETGAARGYT
10,TRBJ2-5,TRBV29-1,NA,SVDFGEETQY
11,TRBJ2-2,TRBV5-8,NA,ASSRDNSGELF
12,TRBJ1-5,TRBV7-6,NA,ASSRTSGNQPQH
10,TRBJ2-3,TRBV6-5,NA,ASRSRTDTQY
10,TRBJ2-2,TRBV29-1,NA,SVVGDTGELF
14,TRBJ2-3,TRBV14,NA,ASSQDWLSGTDTQY
13,TRBJ2-3,TRBV7-9,TRBD1,ASSETGAGLDTQY
11,TRBJ2-5,TRBV28,TRBD2,ASGTSAGETQY
13,TRBJ2-5,TRBV5-6,NA,ASSPQGRDGETQY
11,TRBJ2-5,TRBV7-2,NA,ASSLVRKETQY
13,TRBJ1-4,TRBV27,NA,ASSQASRLSEKLF
14,TRBJ2-1,TRBV11-2,TRBD1,ASSLGTGGVYNEQF
14,TRBJ2-7,TRBV4-3,TRBD1,ASSQSPGQATYEQY
9,TRBJ2-5,TRBV12-3/TRBV12-4,TRBD2,ASSLTREVT
13,TRBJ2-3,TRBV5-1,TRBD2,ASSLLGGGADTQY
12,TRBJ2-5,TRBV29-1,TRBD2,SVVGTSVTETQY
12,TRBJ2-3,TRBV9,TRBD1,ASSTWTGLDTQY
13,TRBJ1-4,TRBV14,NA,SSSQGSATNEKLF
13,TRBJ2-1,TRBV12-3/TRBV12-4,TRBD1,ASSPLETGGYEQF
13,TRBJ2-1,TRBV5-5,NA,ASSHRASSYNEQF
11,TRBJ2-3,TRBV7-2,NA,ASSLDSTDTQY
11,TRBJ1-2,TRBV27,NA,ASSGVGGYGYT
13,TRBJ2-5,TRBV5-4,NA,ASSRVGGYQETQY
15,TRBJ2-6,TRBV4-1,TRBD1,ASSQGQGLSGANVLT
10,TRBJ1-2,TRBV28,TRBD1,ASSIPGQGYT
13,TRBJ1-2,TRBV25-1,TRBD1,ASSLGTGTNYGYT
13,TRBJ2-5,TRBV20-1,TRBD2,SARDLRLAEETQY
14,TRBJ2-2,TRBV7-2,NA,ASSPAPGDGTGELF
12,TRBJ2-5,TRBV6-2/TRBV6-3,NA,ASSYSGREETQY
10,TRBJ2-3,TRBV5-1,NA,ASSLASDTQY
17,TRBJ1-1,TRBV5-1,NA,ASSLGGGGTRNMNTEAF
15,TRBJ2-1,TRBV3-1,TRBD2,ASSPARFGGDYNEQF
11,TRBJ2-7,TRBV18,NA,ASSPPGENEQY
11,TRBJ2-3,TRBV20-1,TRBD2,SAGERGTDTQY
15,TRBJ1-2,TRBV4-2,TRBD1,ASSQESGQGASGRYT
12,TRBJ1-4,TRBV6-6,TRBD1,ASSPGTGYEKLF
14,TRBJ2-7,TRBV5-1,NA,ASSLHVGSRSYEQY
14,TRBJ2-3,TRBV7-8,TRBD1,ASSPRTGGNTDTQY
10,TRBJ1-5,TRBV29-1,NA,SVADVGQPQH
13,TRBJ1-2,TRBV11-2,TRBD1,ASSETGAASYGYT
10,TRBJ1-2,TRBV2,NA,ASSVRGDGYT
14,TRBJ1-5,TRBV29-1,TRBD1,SVSGTGGNPNQPQH
13,TRBJ2-1,TRBV12-3/TRBV12-4,NA,ASSSLWGVSGEQF
12,TRBJ2-5,TRBV20-1,TRBD2,SVTIGGGAETQY
9,TRBJ1-2,TRBV2,NA,ASAGEYGYT
12,TRBJ2-7,TRBV27,NA,ASSFGRGDYEQY
13,TRBJ1-6,TRBV10-3,NA,AISESGPPNSPLH
16,TRBJ2-6,TRBV28,TRBD1,ASSGLGTGFSGANVLT
13,TRBJ1-3,TRBV19,NA,ASSKARSSGNTIY